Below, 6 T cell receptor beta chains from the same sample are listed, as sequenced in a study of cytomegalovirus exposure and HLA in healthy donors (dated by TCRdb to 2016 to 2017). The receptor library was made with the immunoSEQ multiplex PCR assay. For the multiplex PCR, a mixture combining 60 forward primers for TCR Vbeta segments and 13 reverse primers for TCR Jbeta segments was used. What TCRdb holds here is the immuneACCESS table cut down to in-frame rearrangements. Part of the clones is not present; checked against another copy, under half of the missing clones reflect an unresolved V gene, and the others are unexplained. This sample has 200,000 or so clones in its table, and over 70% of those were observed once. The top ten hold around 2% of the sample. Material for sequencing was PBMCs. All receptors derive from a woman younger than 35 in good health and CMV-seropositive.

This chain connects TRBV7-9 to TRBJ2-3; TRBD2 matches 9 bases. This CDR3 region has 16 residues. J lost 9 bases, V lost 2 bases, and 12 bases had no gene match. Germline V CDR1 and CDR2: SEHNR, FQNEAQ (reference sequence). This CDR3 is CASSLLLAGSKDTQYF. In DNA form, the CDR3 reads TGTGCCAGCAGCTTACTCCTAGCGGGGTCCAAAGACACGCAGTATTTT.

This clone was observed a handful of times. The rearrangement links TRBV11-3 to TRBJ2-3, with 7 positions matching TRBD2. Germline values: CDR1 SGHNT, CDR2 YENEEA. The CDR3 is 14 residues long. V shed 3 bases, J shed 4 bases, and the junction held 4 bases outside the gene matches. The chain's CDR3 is CASSFGLVADTQYF. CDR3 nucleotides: TGTGCCAGCAGCTTCGGACTAGTAGCAGATACGCAGTATTTT.

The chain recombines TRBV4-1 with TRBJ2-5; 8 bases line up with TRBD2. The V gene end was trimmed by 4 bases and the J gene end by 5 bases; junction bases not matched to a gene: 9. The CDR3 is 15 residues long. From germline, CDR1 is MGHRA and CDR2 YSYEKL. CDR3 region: CASSPTPGGGETQYF. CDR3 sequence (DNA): TGCGCCAGCAGCCCGACCCCGGGGGGGGGCGAGACCCAGTACTTC.

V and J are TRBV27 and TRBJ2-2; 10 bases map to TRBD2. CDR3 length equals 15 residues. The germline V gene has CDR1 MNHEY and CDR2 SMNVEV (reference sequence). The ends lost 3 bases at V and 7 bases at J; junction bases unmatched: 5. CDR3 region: CASSFASGGGGELFF. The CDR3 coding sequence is TGTGCCAGCAGTTTTGCTAGCGGGGGAGGCGGGGAGCTGTTTTTT.

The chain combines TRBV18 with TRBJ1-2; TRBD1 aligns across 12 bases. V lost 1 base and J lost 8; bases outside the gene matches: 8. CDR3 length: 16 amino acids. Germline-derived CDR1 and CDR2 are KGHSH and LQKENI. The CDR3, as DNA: TGTGCCAGCTCACCACAGCTGGGACAGGGGGCGCGCGGCTACACCTTC. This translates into CASSPQLGQGARGYTF. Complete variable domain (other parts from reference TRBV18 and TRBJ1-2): NAGVMQNPRHLVRRRGQEARLRCSPMKGHSHVYWYRQLPEEGLKFMVYLQKENIIDESGMPKERFSAEFPKEGPSILRIQQVVRGDSAAYFCASSPQLGQGARGYTFGSGTRLTVV.

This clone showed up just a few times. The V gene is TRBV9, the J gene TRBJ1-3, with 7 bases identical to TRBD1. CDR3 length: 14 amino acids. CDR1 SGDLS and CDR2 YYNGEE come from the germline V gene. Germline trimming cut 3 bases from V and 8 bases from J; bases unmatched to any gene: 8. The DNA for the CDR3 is TGTGCCAGCAGCGACGGACAGGTCTGGCACACCATATATTTT. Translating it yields CASSDGQVWHTIYF.